The clone carrying this T cell receptor (beta chain) was counted a single time. The data were obtained in a study of blood T cell repertoires in COVID-19. The wider study: Acute-phase and convalescent COVID-19 samples originated in the United States, Italy and Spain.

Sequencing used immunoSEQ multiplex PCR; TCRdb keeps in-frame clones, though not all of them. There are 160,000 or so clones in the sample; 80% to 90% occur only once, and roughly 14% lies in the top ten. V lost 0 bases and J 2 bases, leaving 13 bases between the germline ends. The CDR3 sequence is 16 residues long. Germline CDR1 reads SGHAT; CDR2 reads FQNNGV. Sequencing input: peripheral blood. The rearrangement uses TRBV11-2 and TRBJ2-5; tentatively, D is TRBD1 (6 bases). The receptor's source is a woman aged 40-49 years with acute or convalescent COVID-19. As DNA, the CDR3 is TGTGCCAGCAGCTTAGAGCCCGGACAGATACAAGAGACCCAGTACTTC. Its protein product is CASSLEPGQIQETQYF.